One and the same sample provided the 14 T cell receptor beta chains below, sequenced in a study of T-cell reconstitution after alpha-beta-depleted transplantation in children listed by TCRdb under 2016. Library prep was done by PCR. Sequencer: Illumina HiSeq 2500. TCR library preparation used molecular barcoding, with unique molecular identifiers applied to normalize quantification of the TCRbeta repertoire. TCRdb reanalyzed the raw reads on its own, using fastp at Q25 for trimming and MiXCR for clone calling, and kept in-frame beta chains. Rows matching on CDR3 protein sequence are summarized as one entry with the most common DNA and genes. The sample data list some 550,000 distinct CDR3 sequences, and around 23% of these were observed just once. Roughly 15% of the sample rests with the top ten. The treatment or condition tag for this specimen amounts to: allogeneic hematopoietic cell transplantation with graft depleted of TCRalphabeta T cells and CD19 B cells.

The starting material was PBMCs, mostly from graft donor cells, obtained 360 days after TCRalphabeta/CD19-depleted stem cell transplant. The receptors were sampled from a boy in the first two years of life who had a stem cell transplant for acute myeloid leukemia, so the T cells may come from the graft donor.

The J gene is TRBJ2-7, the V gene TRBV10-1; the match to TRBD1 covers 7 bases. Per germline, CDR1 WNHNN and CDR2 SYGVQD (reference sequence). Unmatched junction bases numbered 11, after V lost 7 bases and J lost 2 bases. The CDR3 covers 15 residues. CDR3: CASIRIRGGAYEQYV. The CDR3 DNA is TGCGCCAGCATCAGAATTCGAGGGGGCGCCTACGAGCAGTACGTC.

This clonotype has a count of ten or more. The genes are TRBV20-1 and TRBJ2-5; D perhaps matches TRBD2 (6 bases). CDR1 is DFQATT and CDR2 is SNEGSKA in the germline V gene (reference sequence). The V end lost 3 bases, the J end lost 6 bases, and 14 bases lay between the germline ends. The CDR3 runs to 13 residues. CDR3 loop: CSARTTSSQTQYF. The CDR3 nucleotides are TGCAGTGCTAGGACGACTAGTTCGCAGACCCAGTACTTC.

The gene calls are TRBV20-1 and TRBJ2-3; the match to TRBD2 covers 8 bases. Germline trimming cut 7 bases from V and 4 bases from J; bases unmatched to any gene: 7. CDR1 is DFQATT, CDR2 SNEGSKA, per germline (reference sequence). The CDR3 is made up of 13 amino acids. CDR3 in DNA: TGCAGTGTAAGCGGGGGTTGGGCAGATACGCAGTATTTT. Translation gives CSVSGGWADTQYF.

In this sample, this clonotype turned up a few times. The chain couples TRBV7-9 to TRBJ2-1; TRBD1 agrees at 7 bases. The trim removed 2 bases at V and 8 bases at J, leaving 3 bases unmatched. There are 13 residues in the CDR3. CDR1 and CDR2 from the germline V gene are SEHNR and FQNEAQ (reference sequence). DNA of the CDR3: TGTGCCAGCAGCTTAACTCAGGGGGATGAGCAGTTCTTC. Its protein is CASSLTQGDEQFF.

This clonotype showed up many times. This CDR3 reads CASSFRGYSTDTQYF. CDR3 bases: TGTGCCAGCAGTTTCCGGGGATATAGCACAGATACGCAGTATTTT. The chain links TRBV28 to TRBJ2-3; D may be TRBD2 (5 bases). In germline, CDR1 is MDHEN, CDR2 SYDVKM. V lost 3 bases to trimming and J lost 0 bases, with 10 bases between them. The CDR3 contains 15 residues.

The rearrangement links TRBV7-2 to TRBJ1-5, with no clear D. In germline, CDR1 is SGHTA, CDR2 FQGNSA. The CDR3 length is 15 residues. Between the trimmed V and J ends, which lost 2 bases and 0 bases, there was a span of 8 bases. As DNA, the CDR3 is TGTGCCAGCAGCTTATTGGCAGGTAGCAATCAGCCCCAGCATTTT. It encodes CASSLLAGSNQPQHF.

This clonotype was recorded many times. The chain recombines TRBV15 with TRBJ2-7, with TRBD2 as a possible D gene (5 bases). Germline lookup yields CDR1 LNHNV and CDR2 YYDKDF (reference sequence). The length of the CDR3 is 14 residues. Trimming removed 0 bases at V and 5 bases at J, with 11 bases between. DNA of the CDR3: TGTGCCACCAGCAGAGAGACTGGCGGGCACGAGCAGTACTTC. It encodes CATSRETGGHEQYF.

This clonotype was counted at least ten times. The CDR3 sequence: CASSEYADRGYEQYF. The CDR3 DNA sequence: TGTGCCAGCAGTGAATATGCGGACAGGGGCTACGAGCAGTACTTC. V usage is TRBV6-4 and J usage is TRBJ2-7, with TRBD1 identical over 9 bases. Germline V gene lookup returns CDR1 MRHNA and CDR2 SNTAGT. The J segment lost 3 bases and the V segment lost 3 bases, leaving 6 bases of the junction unmatched. The CDR3 loop spans 15 amino acids.

V gene TRBV6-2 or TRBV6-3 combines with J gene TRBJ1-5; 7 bases match TRBD1. The CDR3 runs 15 residues. V lost 2 bases and J lost 2; bases outside the gene matches: 3. Germline assignment: CDR1 MNHEY and CDR2 SVGEGT. CDR3 sequence (DNA): TGTGCCAGCAGTTACCCGAGGGGGCGCAATCAGCCCCAGCATTTT. Amino acid sequence: CASSYPRGRNQPQHF.

The CDR3 DNA follows: TGTGCCATCACGTCACAGGCCTTAACTGAAGCTTTCTTT. Encoded protein: CAITSQALTEAFF. The V and J genes are TRBV10-3 and TRBJ1-1; a possible D gene is TRBD1 (5 bases). The length of the CDR3 is 13 residues. Germline V gives CDR1 ENHRY, CDR2 SYGVKD. The V end lost 7 bases, the J end lost 5 bases, and 14 bases lay between the germline ends.

The table lists this clonotype with many counts. CDR3 sequence (DNA): TGTGCCAGCAGCTTAGTAGGGGCCCTCTATGGCTACACCTTC. It yields the protein CASSLVGALYGYTF. V is TRBV7-2 and J is TRBJ1-2, with D perhaps TRBD1 (5 bases). Between the trimmed V and J ends, which lost 1 base and 4 bases, there was a span of 10 bases. CDR1 and CDR2 (germline): SGHTA, FQGNSA. This CDR3 comprises 14 residues.

J is TRBJ2-3 and V is TRBV15, with D tentatively TRBD1 (6 bases). CDR1 and CDR2 from the germline V gene are LNHNV and YYDKDF (reference sequence). CDR3 length: 15 residues. Between the trimmed V and J ends, which lost 3 bases and 6 bases, there was a span of 16 bases. This CDR3 reads CATSSVLGQGDTQYF. For the CDR3, the DNA is TGTGCCACCAGCAGCGTTCTAGGCCAGGGGGATACGCAGTATTTT. The variable domain in full, with the rest retrieved from reference TRBV15 and TRBJ2-3, is DAMVIQNPRYQVTQFGKPVTLSCSQTLNHNVMYWYQQKSSQAPKLLFHYYDKDFNNEADTPDNFQSRRPNTSFCFLDIRSPGLGDTAMYLCATSSVLGQGDTQYFGPGTRLTVL.

The CDR3 DNA is TGCGCCAGCAGCTTGGTGGCCCACAATGAGCAGTTCTTC. Protein: CASSLVAHNEQFF. The chain recombines TRBV5-1 with TRBJ2-1; D gene ambiguous. CDR1 is SGHRS and CDR2 is YFSETQ in the germline V gene. The CDR3 length is 13 residues. Trimming shortened V by 0 bases and J by 5 bases, and 6 bases separated the two germline ends.

This clonotype was detected many times. The CDR3 loop is CASSEDRDTEAFF. CDR3 sequence (DNA): TGCGCCAGCAGCGAGGACAGGGACACTGAAGCTTTCTTT. This chain uses TRBV4-1 with TRBJ1-1, with 8 bases that match TRBD1. This CDR3 is 13 amino acids long. The junction had 2 bases not matched to a gene; V was cut back by 5 bases and J by 3 bases. Germline CDR1 and CDR2: MGHRA and YSYEKL.